These T cell receptor beta chains were read from a single sample in a study of blood T cell repertoires in COVID-19. Sequencing was performed with immunoSEQ multiplex PCR; in TCRdb, only in-frame clones are kept and a portion is missing. The sample includes some 180,000 clones, over 70% seen only once; the top ten take around 15%. The sequencing sample was made of PBMCs or T cells enriched from blood (not recorded which). The receptors stem from a man aged 55 to 69 who had been exposed to COVID-19. Each CDR3 is given with its conserved first and last residue. A D gene is named only where the DNA matches it firmly. Part of the rows lack a size; the others show once, few, many or a class for expanded clones.

d_call: NA; clone_size: NA; v_call: TRBV28; j_call: TRBJ1-5; cdr3_aa: CASSSNHRVSNQPQHF; cdr3_nt: TGTGCCAGCAGCTCTAATCACAGGGTTAGCAATCAGCCCCAGCATTTT
d_call: TRBD1; clone_size: NA; v_call: TRBV7-9; j_call: TRBJ1-5; cdr3_aa: CASSSRDSGQLAQHF; cdr3_nt: TGTGCCAGCAGCTCGCGGGACAGCGGGCAGTTGGCCCAGCATTTT
d_call: NA; clone_size: NA; v_call: TRBV11-2; j_call: TRBJ1-2; cdr3_aa: CASSILGIGGTVYGYTF; cdr3_nt: TGTGCCAGCAGCATATTGGGGATTGGGGGGACTGTCTATGGCTACACCTTC
d_call: TRBD2; clone_size: once; v_call: TRBV19; j_call: TRBJ2-5; cdr3_aa: CASSGSGTSGKETQYF; cdr3_nt: TGTGCCAGTAGTGGATCAGGGACTAGCGGGAAAGAGACCCAGTACTTC
d_call: TRBD1; clone_size: NA; v_call: TRBV7-2; j_call: TRBJ1-1; cdr3_aa: CASSPGQGNTEAFF; cdr3_nt: TGTGCCAGCAGCCCGGGACAGGGGAACACTGAAGCTTTCTTT
d_call: NA; clone_size: NA; v_call: TRBV3-1/TRBV3-2; j_call: TRBJ2-7; cdr3_aa: CASSQSRHPYEQYF; cdr3_nt: TGTGCCAGCAGCCAATCCCGACACCCCTACGAGCAGTACTTC
d_call: NA; clone_size: NA; v_call: TRBV21-1; j_call: TRBJ2-7; cdr3_aa: CASSKTEGTADSYEQYF; cdr3_nt: TGTGCCAGCAGCAAGACCGAAGGGACAGCCGATTCCTACGAGCAGTACTTC
d_call: TRBD1; clone_size: NA; v_call: TRBV10-3; j_call: TRBJ1-5; cdr3_aa: CAISEGQGLGNQPQHF; cdr3_nt: TGTGCCATCAGTGAGGGACAGGGTTTGGGCAATCAGCCCCAGCATTTT
d_call: NA; clone_size: NA; v_call: TRBV12-3/TRBV12-4; j_call: TRBJ1-2; cdr3_aa: CASSQQSDYGYTF; cdr3_nt: TGTGCCAGCAGTCAACAGAGTGACTATGGCTACACCTTC
d_call: NA; clone_size: once; v_call: TRBV25-1; j_call: TRBJ1-5; cdr3_aa: CASSESLGQGPQHF; cdr3_nt: TGTGCCAGCAGTGAATCCTTGGGCCAAGGGCCCCAGCATTTT
d_call: NA; clone_size: few; v_call: TRBV7-8; j_call: TRBJ2-3; cdr3_aa: CASRGFSPDTQYF; cdr3_nt: TGTGCCAGTCGGGGGTTCTCACCAGATACGCAGTATTTT
d_call: NA; clone_size: few; v_call: TRBV29-1; j_call: TRBJ1-1; cdr3_aa: CSVWTKGAGTEAFF; cdr3_nt: TGCAGCGTGTGGACTAAGGGCGCGGGGACTGAAGCTTTCTTT
d_call: NA; clone_size: NA; v_call: TRBV7-2; j_call: TRBJ2-3; cdr3_aa: CASSPAGLSGTQYF; cdr3_nt: TGTGCCAGCAGCCCAGCGGGCCTATCGGGTACGCAGTATTTT
d_call: TRBD1; clone_size: NA; v_call: TRBV29-1; j_call: TRBJ1-2; cdr3_aa: CSVAQGENYGYTF; cdr3_nt: TGCAGCGTTGCCCAGGGGGAGAACTATGGCTACACCTTC
d_call: NA; clone_size: NA; v_call: TRBV7-7; j_call: TRBJ2-3; cdr3_aa: CASSLAPGSTDTQYF; cdr3_nt: TGTGCCAGCAGCTTAGCGCCAGGGAGCACAGATACGCAGTATTTT
d_call: NA; clone_size: NA; v_call: TRBV15; j_call: TRBJ2-5; cdr3_aa: CATSRDLGQGGTQYF; cdr3_nt: TGTGCCACCAGCAGAGACCTTGGACAAGGGGGGACCCAGTACTTC
d_call: NA; clone_size: medium-sized; v_call: TRBV18; j_call: TRBJ2-7; cdr3_aa: CASSPGQTYEQYF; cdr3_nt: TGTGCCAGCTCACCAGGACAGACCTACGAGCAGTACTTC
d_call: TRBD2; clone_size: NA; v_call: TRBV19; j_call: TRBJ2-3; cdr3_aa: CASGGLAGGTDTQYF; cdr3_nt: TGTGCCAGTGGGGGACTAGCGGGGGGCACAGATACGCAGTATTTT
d_call: NA; clone_size: NA; v_call: TRBV3-1/TRBV3-2; j_call: TRBJ1-1; cdr3_aa: CASSHWTDEAFF; cdr3_nt: TGTGCCAGCAGCCACTGGACAGATGAAGCTTTCTTT
d_call: TRBD1; clone_size: once; v_call: TRBV7-8; j_call: TRBJ1-4; cdr3_aa: CASSRGQRNEKLFF; cdr3_nt: TGTGCCAGCAGCCGGGGACAGAGAAATGAAAAACTGTTTTTT
d_call: NA; clone_size: few; v_call: TRBV5-1; j_call: TRBJ2-7; cdr3_aa: CASSFITGQSYEQYF; cdr3_nt: TGCGCCAGCAGCTTTATCACAGGACAGTCCTACGAGCAGTACTTC
d_call: NA; clone_size: NA; v_call: TRBV30; j_call: TRBJ2-7; cdr3_aa: CAWKEAYEQYF; cdr3_nt: TGTGCCTGGAAAGAGGCCTACGAGCAGTACTTC
d_call: TRBD1; clone_size: NA; v_call: TRBV27; j_call: TRBJ1-3; cdr3_aa: CASRKTGEFNTIYF; cdr3_nt: TGTGCCAGCAGGAAGACAGGGGAGTTTAACACCATATATTTT
d_call: NA; clone_size: NA; v_call: TRBV2; j_call: TRBJ2-1; cdr3_aa: CASSPTSHEQFF; cdr3_nt: TGTGCCAGCAGTCCTACTAGCCATGAGCAGTTCTTC
d_call: NA; clone_size: NA; v_call: TRBV4-1; j_call: TRBJ1-1; cdr3_aa: CASSQGSQNTEAFF; cdr3_nt: TGCGCCAGCAGCCAGGGCAGTCAGAACACTGAAGCTTTCTTT
d_call: TRBD2; clone_size: NA; v_call: TRBV10-1; j_call: TRBJ2-1; cdr3_aa: CASSDNSGNSGNEQFF; cdr3_nt: TGCGCCAGCAGTGATAATAGCGGGAACTCCGGAAATGAGCAGTTCTTC
d_call: NA; clone_size: NA; v_call: TRBV30; j_call: TRBJ2-1; cdr3_aa: CAWSPPGIEQFF; cdr3_nt: TGTGCCTGGAGCCCCCCAGGCATTGAGCAGTTCTTC
d_call: NA; clone_size: once; v_call: TRBV28; j_call: TRBJ1-5; cdr3_aa: CASSLDQGNGQPQHF; cdr3_nt: TGTGCCAGCAGTTTGGACCAGGGGAATGGTCAGCCCCAGCATTTT
d_call: NA; clone_size: once; v_call: TRBV7-9; j_call: TRBJ2-6; cdr3_aa: CASSPGDSSGANVLTF; cdr3_nt: TGTGCCAGCAGTCCGGGGGATAGCTCTGGGGCCAACGTCCTGACTTTC
d_call: TRBD1; clone_size: once; v_call: TRBV7-9; j_call: TRBJ1-1; cdr3_aa: CASSLGQTGGLNTEAFF; cdr3_nt: TGTGCCAGCAGCTTGGGACAGACAGGGGGATTGAACACTGAAGCTTTCTTT
d_call: NA; clone_size: NA; v_call: TRBV7-8; j_call: TRBJ1-2; cdr3_aa: CASSYIGRPTGGYTF; cdr3_nt: TGTGCCAGCAGCTACATAGGGCGGCCTACAGGTGGCTACACCTTC
d_call: TRBD2; clone_size: NA; v_call: TRBV27; j_call: TRBJ2-3; cdr3_aa: CASSARTSSGGTDTQYF; cdr3_nt: TGTGCCAGCAGTGCCAGGACGTCTAGCGGAGGCACAGATACGCAGTATTTT
d_call: NA; clone_size: NA; v_call: TRBV7-9; j_call: TRBJ2-1; cdr3_aa: CASSQPLSGTTYNEQFF; cdr3_nt: TGTGCCAGCAGCCAACCTCTGAGCGGGACAACCTACAATGAGCAGTTCTTC
d_call: TRBD1; clone_size: once; v_call: TRBV12-5; j_call: TRBJ2-2; cdr3_aa: CASGAGQDLNTGELFF; cdr3_nt: TGTGCTAGTGGCGCCGGACAGGACCTTAACACCGGGGAGCTGTTTTTT
d_call: NA; clone_size: NA; v_call: TRBV12-3/TRBV12-4; j_call: TRBJ2-7; cdr3_aa: CASSLVPGYEQYF; cdr3_nt: TGTGCCAGCAGTTTAGTACCGGGATATGAGCAGTACTTC
d_call: NA; clone_size: NA; v_call: TRBV5-1; j_call: TRBJ1-1; cdr3_aa: CASSGGHGVRGNTEAFF; cdr3_nt: TGCGCCAGCAGTGGGGGACACGGAGTGCGCGGGAACACTGAAGCTTTCTTT
d_call: NA; clone_size: NA; v_call: TRBV18; j_call: TRBJ1-5; cdr3_aa: CASSPPRSGGNQPQHF; cdr3_nt: TGTGCCAGCTCACCACCGCGCTCAGGGGGCAATCAGCCCCAGCATTTT
d_call: TRBD1; clone_size: few; v_call: TRBV27; j_call: TRBJ1-6; cdr3_aa: CASRERQGAVGSPLHF; cdr3_nt: TGTGCCAGCAGGGAACGACAGGGGGCCGTTGGGTCACCCCTCCACTTT
d_call: NA; clone_size: NA; v_call: TRBV7-9; j_call: TRBJ1-6; cdr3_aa: CASSLEGDNSPLHF; cdr3_nt: TGTGCCAGCAGCTTAGAAGGGGATAATTCACCCCTCCACTTT
d_call: TRBD2; clone_size: NA; v_call: TRBV5-1; j_call: TRBJ2-1; cdr3_aa: CASSLGLAGYYNEQFF; cdr3_nt: TGCGCCAGCAGCTTGGGCCTAGCGGGATACTACAATGAGCAGTTCTTC
d_call: NA; clone_size: NA; v_call: TRBV6-2/TRBV6-3; j_call: TRBJ2-7; cdr3_aa: CASSKELSGVLEQYF; cdr3_nt: TGTGCCAGCAGTAAAGAATTGTCGGGAGTCCTCGAGCAGTACTTC
d_call: NA; clone_size: few; v_call: TRBV7-8; j_call: TRBJ1-2; cdr3_aa: CASSPDFNYGYTF; cdr3_nt: TGTGCCAGCAGCCCGGACTTTAACTATGGCTACACCTTC
d_call: TRBD1; clone_size: NA; v_call: TRBV9; j_call: TRBJ1-1; cdr3_aa: CASSLTGLTEAFF; cdr3_nt: TGTGCCAGCAGCCTGACAGGGCTCACTGAAGCTTTCTTT
d_call: TRBD1; clone_size: NA; v_call: TRBV5-8; j_call: TRBJ2-5; cdr3_aa: CASSLDPGQEEETQYF; cdr3_nt: TGTGCCAGCAGCTTAGATCCGGGACAGGAGGAAGAGACCCAGTACTTC
d_call: NA; clone_size: NA; v_call: TRBV27; j_call: TRBJ1-1; cdr3_aa: CASSVWGDTEAFF; cdr3_nt: TGTGCCAGCAGTGTCTGGGGCGACACTGAAGCTTTCTTT
d_call: NA; clone_size: once; v_call: TRBV6-5; j_call: TRBJ2-5; cdr3_aa: CASSYSSGREETQYF; cdr3_nt: TGTGCCAGCAGTTACTCGTCGGGCAGGGAAGAGACCCAGTACTTC
d_call: NA; clone_size: NA; v_call: TRBV27; j_call: TRBJ2-7; cdr3_aa: CASSLYQGLYEQYF; cdr3_nt: TGTGCCAGCAGTTTATATCAGGGGCTATACGAGCAGTACTTC
d_call: TRBD2; clone_size: NA; v_call: TRBV7-3; j_call: TRBJ2-3; cdr3_aa: CASSLNSGGTDTQYF; cdr3_nt: TGTGCCAGCAGCTTAAACAGCGGGGGGACAGATACGCAGTATTTT
d_call: TRBD2; clone_size: many; v_call: TRBV7-8; j_call: TRBJ2-7; cdr3_aa: CASSLATSGIPSEQYF; cdr3_nt: TGTGCCAGCAGCTTAGCGACCAGCGGGATCCCCAGCGAGCAGTACTTC
d_call: TRBD1; clone_size: NA; v_call: TRBV19; j_call: TRBJ1-2; cdr3_aa: CASARDRGKGFYGYTF; cdr3_nt: TGTGCCAGTGCAAGGGACAGGGGAAAGGGGTTCTATGGCTACACCTTC